This T cell receptor (beta chain) was recovered during a study of blood T cell repertoires in COVID-19 (TCRdb year 2020). A note on the overall study: ImmuneRACE Cohort 3 recovered participants were defined by two consecutive negative NP/OP PCR tests, healthcare professional clearance, or symptom resolution. Samples from collaborators originated in the United States, Italy and Spain and spanned both the acute and convalescent phases of COVID-19. The prospective study material was composed of cDNA or gDNA derived from T cells, B-cell-depleted T cells, or PBMCs. Subjects who had been exposed to COVID-19, were actively infected with it, or had recovered from it provided the deeply sampled blood TCRbeta repertoires that made up the dataset. The repertoires were released in a freely available public database intended as a resource for research on the immune response to SARS-CoV-2. The samples were drawn from the first 160 participants of the ongoing ImmuneRACE study and from 1,200 or so subjects provided by 6 global collaborators. The sample metadata nearly always contained a de-identified subject ID, COVID-19 status, age in years and sex. Where available, HLA class I and class II types were taken from metadata supplied by the sample provider and were not determined by assay-based typing. On the study overall, not on this receptor specifically: How much clinical and demographic metadata was included differed by source and by participant, and the metadata was provided uncurated.

With regard to this clone: Its antigen is still unknown. No much larger clone exists at a distance of one base, and base qualities are not known.

Participants in the prospective study were aged roughly 18 to 100 years, lived in over 20 United States geographic areas, and enrolled through a virtual design. To assign participants to cohorts, the prospective study relied on clinical history that participants themselves reported in a screening survey and a study questionnaire. Each participant in the prospective study had whole blood, serum and a nasopharyngeal or oropharyngeal swab collected by mobile phlebotomists. Participants in the prospective study had the option to provide additional blood draws and questionnaires over an approximately 2-month period. Prospective study blood samples were shipped either frozen or at room temperature before DNA extraction. TCRbeta CDR3 regions were amplified from genomic DNA by means of the immunoSEQ Assay, a bias-controlled multiplex PCR. The original pipeline was this. Within the assay, amplification of reference gene primers was used to estimate how many nucleated cells each sample contained. To quantify the absolute abundance of each unique TCRbeta CDR3 rearrangement, sequence reads were collapsed and filtered. For each sample, productive Simpson clonality was calculated as the square root of Simpson's diversity index across productive rearrangements. TCRdb took this table from immuneACCESS and kept in-frame rearrangements with V and J called. Such tables lack part of the clones; where checked against another copy, unresolved V genes explain under half of the gap, and the rest is unexplained. V, J and clone size reflect that table, while D and trimming were determined from the DNA. The sample has 200,000 to 250,000 clones on record, approximately 87% of them singletons. 3% to 3.5% of the sample comes from the top ten.

From the cysteine up to the phenylalanine, the CDR3 has a length of 14 residues. Of the read, only the CDR3 DNA is kept; its 42 bases are in frame from base 1. The trim is 3 bases for V and 4 bases for J, with a gap of 11 bases between the germline ends. The CDR1 and CDR2 encoded by the germline V gene (reference sequence) are SGHNT and YYREEE. This clonotype originated in a woman aged 45-60 years in a cohort exposed to, infected with or recovered from COVID-19 (not recorded which). The sequenced material came from PBMCs or T cells enriched from blood (not recorded which). This chain joins TRBV5-4 to TRBJ1-5, with TRBD1 as a weak D call on 6 bases. The CDR3 in this case is CASSSQGSNQPQHF. Read as DNA, the sequence is TGTGCCAGCAGCTCACAGGGATCGAATCAGCCCCAGCATTTT.